The 15 T cell receptor beta chains below all came from one sample that was sequenced in a study of blood T cell repertoires in COVID-19. Sequenced by immunoSEQ multiplex PCR; TCRdb stores in-frame clones only, minus some. The sample yields 300,000 or so clones, roughly 90% seen once. The sample comprised PBMCs or T cells enriched from blood (not recorded which). The receptors come from a man in his sixties who had recovered from COVID-19.

Turning to this clone: One end of the junction does not line up with germline, which may come from a read error. The genes are TRBV29-1 and TRBJ2-1, with D possibly being TRBD1 or TRBD2 (6 bases each). This CDR3 comprises 14 residues. The germline V gene encodes CDR1 SQVTM and CDR2 ANQGSEA. The CDR3 nucleotides read TGCAGCTTTGAGGGGGGTAGCTCCTACAATGAGCAGTTCTTC. It translates to CSFEGGSSYNEQFF.

The chain employs TRBV19 and TRBJ1-2; 11 nucleotides agree with TRBD1. Per the germline V gene, CDR1 is LNHDA and CDR2 is SQIVND (reference sequence). J lost 4 bases, V lost 3 bases, and 7 bases had no gene match. The CDR3 sequence is 16 residues long. For the CDR3, the DNA is TGTGCCAGTAGTATGACGGACAGGGGGCATCGCTATGGCTACACCTTC. It specifies CASSMTDRGHRYGYTF.

This chain connects TRBV5-1 to TRBJ2-7; 7 bases are a match to TRBD1. Germline-derived CDR1 and CDR2 are SGHRS and YFSETQ. With V trimmed by 0 bases and J by 3 bases, 0 bases remained unmatched. CDR3 size: 13 residues. CDR3 residues: CASSLDRGYEQYF. Here the CDR3 DNA reads TGCGCCAGCAGCTTGGACAGGGGCTACGAGCAGTACTTC.

The CDR3 region is CASRLDMYNEQFF. DNA of the CDR3: TGTGCCAGCAGATTGGACATGTACAATGAGCAGTTCTTC. This chain uses TRBV7-2 with TRBJ2-1, with D tentatively TRBD1 (5 bases). V was cut by 6 bases and J by 4 bases, with 10 bases left in between. This CDR3 has 13 amino acids. The V gene's germline CDR1 is SGHTA and CDR2 FQGNSA.

This chain links TRBV9 with TRBJ2-1; D is possibly TRBD1 (6 bases). From germline, CDR1 is SGDLS and CDR2 YYNGEE. Deletions cut 4 bases from V and 8 bases from J, with 19 bases between. This CDR3 has 15 residues. CDR3 sequence: CASSTRGGKGDEQFF. CDR3 sequence (DNA): TGTGCCAGCAGCACCCGTGGGGGCAAAGGGGATGAGCAGTTCTTC. The whole variable domain, filled in from reference TRBV9 and TRBJ2-1, reads DSGVTQTPKHLITATGQRVTLRCSPRSGDLSVYWYQQSLDQGLQFLIQYYNGEERAKGNILERFSAQQFPDLHSELNLSSLELGDSALYFCASSTRGGKGDEQFFGPGTRLTVL.

V is TRBV28 and J is TRBJ1-2, with D perhaps matching TRBD1 (5 bases). Trimming took off 5 bases at V and 8 bases at J, with 12 bases between the two ends. Germline-derived CDR1 and CDR2 are MDHEN and SYDVKM. The length of the CDR3 is 12 residues. CDR3 DNA sequence: TGTGCCAGCAGTCCCAGGGTTGAAGGCTACACCTTC. Translating it yields CASSPRVEGYTF.

This clone has a handful of counts. The gene calls are TRBV11-3 and TRBJ1-2; 7 positions match TRBD1. V shed 2 bases, J shed 0 bases, and the junction held 9 bases outside the gene matches. CDR1 SGHNT and CDR2 YENEEA come from the germline V gene. The length of the CDR3 is 17 residues. CDR3 DNA: TGTGCCAGCAGCTTAATTACCCGGGACAGATCTAACTATGGCTACACCTTC. Amino acids: CASSLITRDRSNYGYTF.

V and J are TRBV29-1 and TRBJ2-7, with a weak D call TRBD2 (6 bases). V was trimmed by 7 bases and J by 5 bases, leaving 21 bases between them. CDR1 and CDR2 from the germline V gene are SQVTM and ANQGSEA. There are 14 residues in the CDR3. The CDR3 DNA is TGCAGCGCCGAGCTGGGACTGGAGAGGCACGAGCAGTACTTC. The encoded protein is CSAELGLERHEQYF.

The chain employs TRBV27 and TRBJ1-2; D uncertain. In germline, CDR1 is MNHEY, CDR2 SMNVEV (reference sequence). Trimming stripped 2 bases from V and 6 bases from J, with 19 bases between. This CDR3 is 16 amino acids long. CDR3 in DNA: TGTGCCAGCAGTTTAGTCGGTCGGGGTTCTAAGGATGGCTACACCTTC. Translating it yields CASSLVGRGSKDGYTF.

The rearrangement links TRBV27 to TRBJ2-5; possibly TRBD2 for D (7 bases). V was trimmed by 1 base and J by 5 bases, leaving 17 bases between them. Germline CDR1 MNHEY, CDR2 SMNVEV (reference sequence). The CDR3 has 16 amino acids. The CDR3 DNA reads as TGTGCCAGCAGTTTATATTCGGGGGGCGAGCGGGAGACCCAGTACTTC. This translates into CASSLYSGGERETQYF.

This clone has a single count. The rearrangement links TRBV11-2 to TRBJ1-1; TRBD1 matches 8 bases. CDR3 length equals 13 residues. Per germline, CDR1 SGHAT and CDR2 FQNNGV. The V and J ends lost 5 bases and 7 bases, in that order; junction bases with no gene match: 6. In DNA, the CDR3 is TGTGCCAGCAGCCTCCGGGACAGGCATGAAGCTTTCTTT. Translated: CASSLRDRHEAFF.

The chain uses TRBV5-3 and TRBJ2-3; D perhaps matches TRBD2 (6 bases). TRBV5-3 is identified as an open reading frame with a role that is uncertain. Between the trimmed V and J ends, which lost 4 bases and 9 bases, there was a span of 18 bases. This CDR3 spans 14 amino acids. CDR3 in DNA: TGTGCCAGAAGCCCCAGAGCGACCGGGGGAACGCAGTATTTT. Residues: CARSPRATGGTQYF.

This chain links TRBV30 with TRBJ2-5; unclear D gene. Germline V gene sequence: CDR1 GTSNPN, CDR2 SVGIG (reference sequence). Trimming removed 5 bases from V and 4 bases from J, with 20 bases in between. The CDR3 runs to 15 residues. CDR3 amino acids: CAWGITGGGAETQYF. DNA of the CDR3: TGTGCCTGGGGCATTACTGGCGGTGGCGCAGAGACCCAGTACTTC. The variable domain in full, with the rest retrieved from reference TRBV30 and TRBJ2-5, is SQTIHQWPATLVQPVGSPLSLECTVEGTSNPNLYWYRQAAGRGLQLLFYSVGIGQISSEVPQNLSASRPQDRQFILSSKKLLLSDSGFYLCAWGITGGGAETQYFGPGTRLLVL.

The gene calls are TRBV30 and TRBJ1-6; D is perhaps TRBD1 (6 bases). With 2 bases removed from V and 10 bases from J, the gap between germline ends came to 12 bases. This CDR3 is 13 amino acids long. In germline, CDR1 is GTSNPN, CDR2 SVGIG (reference sequence). CDR3 amino acids: CAWSSTGKSPLHF. The CDR3 nucleotides read TGTGCCTGGAGTTCCACAGGGAAATCACCCCTCCACTTT.

This clone came up once. The chain links TRBV7-2 to TRBJ1-3; no clear D gene. The CDR3 has 16 residues. The V and J ends lost 1 base and 0 bases respectively, with 10 bases between them. Germline V gene sequence: CDR1 SGHTA, CDR2 FQGNSA. This CDR3 is CASSLVFASSGNTIYF. For the CDR3, the DNA is TGTGCCAGCAGCTTAGTTTTTGCCAGCTCTGGAAACACCATATATTTT. The variable domain in full, with the rest retrieved from reference TRBV7-2 and TRBJ1-3, is GAGVSQSPSNKVTEKGKDVELRCDPISGHTALYWYRQSLGQGLEFLIYFQGNSAPDKSGLPSDRFSAERTGGSVSTLTIQRTQQEDSAVYLCASSLVFASSGNTIYFGEGSWLTVV.